The clone carrying this TCR beta chain was found many times. The sample originates from a study of Graves' ophthalmopathy and Graves' hyperthyroidism. Germline values: CDR1 SEHNR, CDR2 FQNEAQ (reference sequence). The CDR3 has 13 residues. Trimming removed 7 bases at V and 1 base at J, with 10 bases between. For repertoire sequencing, the TCR beta CDR3 regions were amplified from RNA transcripts. A first-round RT-PCR used HTBI primers, followed by a second-round multiplex PCR. TCRdb itself ran the multiplex PCR reads through MiXCR, one entry per CDR3 protein. Here the sample spans around 1,000,000 distinct CDR3 sequences, approximately 35% being singletons.

This chain links TRBV7-9 with TRBJ2-5, with D uncertain. Sequenced input: peripheral blood or thyroid tissue (not recorded which). The sequence came from an adult man with Graves' hyperthyroidism. CDR3 amino acids: CASTKDIQETQYF. The CDR3, as DNA: TGTGCCAGCACCAAAGACATCCAAGAGACCCAGTACTTC.